The following is a T cell receptor (beta chain) sequence with its context. This sample stems from a study of cytomegalovirus exposure and HLA in healthy donors. With 60 Vbeta and 13 Jbeta primers, the PCR was carried out. Sequencing was performed with immunoSEQ multiplex PCR; in TCRdb, only in-frame clones are kept and a portion is missing. The profile shows 89,000 or so clones, around 75% of them singletons. Input material: PBMCs. The receptor was derived from a man between 18 and 29 years old in good health and CMV-seropositive.

In nucleotides, the CDR3 is TGTGCCAGCAGCTTAGCGCCCGACCGGGTCCACTATGGCTACACCTTC. Translated, it gives CASSLAPDRVHYGYTF. The genes are TRBV7-8 and TRBJ1-2, with D unclear. Germline V lookup: CDR1 SGHVS, CDR2 FQNEAQ. The CDR3 runs 16 residues. Between the trimmed V and J ends, which lost 0 bases and 3 bases, there was a span of 14 bases.